This entry lists 15 T cell receptor beta chains sequenced from one sample in a study of blood T cell repertoires in COVID-19. Clones were sequenced by immunoSEQ multiplex PCR, and TCRdb holds only the in-frame ones, with some missing. Altogether about 160,000 clones are present, roughly 80% being singletons, with the ten largest covering nearly 8%. Sequenced: PBMCs or T cells enriched from blood (not recorded which). The receptors were gathered from a woman aged 45 to 65 who had recovered from COVID-19.

J is TRBJ2-5 and V is TRBV5-4, with D maybe TRBD2 (6 bases). Germline values: CDR1 SGHNT, CDR2 YYREEE (reference sequence). V lost 0 bases and J lost 5, with 14 bases in between. The CDR3 totals 15 residues. CDR3 loop: CASSLDGRGGETQYF. In DNA, the CDR3 is TGTGCCAGCAGCTTGGACGGGAGAGGAGGGGAGACCCAGTACTTC.

The genes are TRBV28 and TRBJ2-5, with 7 positions matching TRBD2. V lost 6 bases to trimming and J lost 2 bases; unmatched junction nucleotides: 9. Germline CDR1 MDHEN, CDR2 SYDVKM. The CDR3 covers 15 residues. The CDR3 is CASRLASGFQETQYF. DNA of the CDR3: TGTGCCAGCAGGTTGGCTAGCGGTTTTCAAGAGACCCAGTACTTC.

The chain uses TRBV19 and TRBJ1-4; D is uncertain. V gave up 2 bases and J gave up 5 bases, with 15 bases separating them. This CDR3 has 16 residues. From germline, CDR1 is LNHDA and CDR2 SQIVND (reference sequence). As DNA, the CDR3 is TGTGCCAGTAGTATATACCCGGGTACTGCGAATGAAAAACTGTTTTTT. It codes for CASSIYPGTANEKLFF. Full variable domain (outside the CDR3, taken from reference TRBV19 and TRBJ1-4): DGGITQSPKYLFRKEGQNVTLSCEQNLNHDAMYWYRQDPGQGLRLIYYSQIVNDFQKGDIAEGYSVSREKKESFPLTVTSAQKNPTAFYLCASSIYPGTANEKLFFGSGTQLSVL.

The chain recombines TRBV11-3 with TRBJ2-3; 9 bases are shared with TRBD2. V was clipped by 5 bases and J by 0 bases; unmatched bases: 3. Germline values: CDR1 SGHNT, CDR2 YENEEA. This CDR3 region has 15 residues. The chain's CDR3 is CASSPTSGSTDTQYF. The CDR3 DNA follows: TGTGCCAGCAGCCCAACTAGCGGGAGCACAGATACGCAGTATTTT.

This clone was detected a few times. This rearrangement joins TRBV7-2 to TRBJ2-1; a weak D match, TRBD2 (6 bases). There are 13 residues in the CDR3. Germline CDR1 SGHTA, CDR2 FQGNSA. Trimming removed 8 bases from V and 7 bases from J, with 15 bases in between. The CDR3 here is CASRRALYNEQFF. The CDR3 DNA reads TGTGCCAGCCGGAGGGCCCTGTATAATGAGCAGTTCTTC.

This clone appeared a single time. The rearrangement uses TRBV3-1 (or the pseudogene TRBV3-2) and TRBJ2-6; D gene ambiguous. V shed 4 bases and J shed 4 bases, with 8 bases lying between them. Germline V CDR1 and CDR2: LGHDT, YNNKEL (reference sequence). CDR3 size: 14 residues. In DNA form, the CDR3 reads TGTGCCAGCAGCCCCCTCCTGGGGGCCAACGTCCTGACTTTC. Protein sequence: CASSPLLGANVLTF.

The V and J genes are TRBV18 and TRBJ1-2, with 7 nucleotides matching TRBD1. V was pared by 2 bases and J by 4 bases, with 1 base of the junction left unmatched. The CDR3 is 13 residues long. Looked up from germline, CDR1 is KGHSH and CDR2 is LQKENI. This chain's CDR3 is CASSPEGAYGYTF. CDR3 DNA sequence: TGTGCCAGCTCACCAGAGGGGGCCTATGGCTACACCTTC. The complete variable domain, with remaining parts taken from reference TRBV18 and TRBJ1-2, reads NAGVMQNPRHLVRRRGQEARLRCSPMKGHSHVYWYRQLPEEGLKFMVYLQKENIIDESGMPKERFSAEFPKEGPSILRIQQVVRGDSAAYFCASSPEGAYGYTFGSGTRLTVV.

A single count supports this clone. This chain joins TRBV6-5 and TRBJ1-1, with D perhaps matching TRBD1 (6 bases). V was clipped by 6 bases and J by 5 bases, with 13 bases between them. The CDR3 covers 13 residues. Germline assignment: CDR1 MNHEY and CDR2 SVGAGI. Here the CDR3 reads CASRQGGRTEAFF. CDR3 bases: TGTGCCAGCAGACAGGGAGGGAGAACTGAAGCTTTCTTT.

The chain links TRBV19 to TRBJ2-1, with 12 bases aligning to TRBD2. The CDR3 has 15 residues. The germline V gene has CDR1 LNHDA and CDR2 SQIVND (reference sequence). With 5 bases clipped from V and 10 bases from J, the junction kept 9 bases outside the gene matches. The CDR3 region has the DNA TGTGCCAGTAGTCGGAGGACTAGCGGGACCCAGGAGCAGTTCTTC. Its protein product is CASSRRTSGTQEQFF.

The J gene is TRBJ1-4, the V gene TRBV7-2, with no clear D. The length of the CDR3 is 14 residues. Germline V gene lookup returns CDR1 SGHTA and CDR2 FQGNSA. Trimming took off 3 bases at V and 8 bases at J, with 13 bases between the two ends. Here the CDR3 DNA reads TGTGCCAGCAGCTTGTTCGGGGTTAGCGAAAAACTGTTTTTT. Amino acids: CASSLFGVSEKLFF.

The J gene is TRBJ1-2, the V gene TRBV12-3 or TRBV12-4; a weak D match, TRBD1 (6 bases). Trimming left V 1 base short and J 5 bases short, with 8 bases between. There are 13 residues in the CDR3. The CDR3 here is CASSLVGQYGYTF. CDR3 nucleotide sequence: TGTGCCAGCAGTTTAGTAGGACAGTATGGCTACACCTTC.

The rearrangement joins TRBV9 to TRBJ2-5, with D tentatively TRBD1 (6 bases). With 0 bases removed from V and 1 base from J, the gap between germline ends came to 13 bases. This CDR3 is 16 amino acids long. Germline CDR1 reads SGDLS; CDR2 reads YYNGEE. The CDR3 spells CASSVAGDSVQETQYF. CDR3 sequence (DNA): TGTGCCAGCAGCGTAGCAGGGGATTCGGTCCAAGAGACCCAGTACTTC.

On this clone: Other DNA sequences in this sample translate to the same CDR3. The gene calls are TRBV29-1 and TRBJ1-4; 7 bases map to TRBD1. This CDR3 contains 13 residues. Germline V gene sequence: CDR1 SQVTM, CDR2 ANQGSEA. The J segment lost 11 bases and the V segment lost 5 bases, leaving 11 bases of the junction unmatched. The CDR3: CSVKTGSNEKLFF. CDR3 in DNA: TGCAGCGTTAAGACAGGGTCGAACGAGAAACTGTTTTTT.

This chain joins TRBV18 and TRBJ1-1; D is unresolved. The V end lost 0 bases, the J end lost 4 bases, and 6 bases lay between the germline ends. Looked up from germline, CDR1 is KGHSH and CDR2 is LQKENI. The CDR3 consists of 13 residues. The CDR3 protein is CASSPPQFTEAFF. As DNA, the CDR3 is TGTGCCAGCTCACCACCACAGTTCACTGAAGCTTTCTTT.

The CDR3 nucleotides are TGCGCCAGCAGCTTGGGTTGGTCGGGAGCCTACACAGATACGCAGTATTTT. Encoded protein: CASSLGWSGAYTDTQYF. This chain links TRBV5-1 with TRBJ2-3; possibly TRBD2 for D (6 bases). V was cut by 0 bases and J by 2 bases, with 16 bases left in between. CDR1 is SGHRS and CDR2 is YFSETQ in the germline V gene. This CDR3 comprises 17 residues.